One sample yielded the 5 T cell receptor beta chains listed below, sequenced in a study of blood T cells in healthy people across ages. A second PCR of 7 to 11 cycles used a sample-barcoded 5' primer and a J-beta primer mix. Using its own MiXCR run on the 5' RACE reads, TCRdb lists one record per CDR3 protein. Of under 2,000,000 distinct CDR3 sequences listed, 40% to 55% are singletons. The specimen was blood. All receptors derive from a woman aged 40 to 55 in good health.

This chain joins TRBV12-3 or TRBV12-4 and TRBJ1-6; TRBD1 might be the D (5 bases). CDR3 size: 15 residues. Trimming cost V 5 bases and J 10 bases, with 18 bases left between them. This CDR3 reads CASSPGSRVESPLHF. Written as DNA, the CDR3 is TGTGCCAGCAGTCCGGGTTCCAGGGTAGAATCACCCCTCCACTTT.

The table lists this clonotype with a count of one. This chain links TRBV28 with TRBJ1-5, with no clear D. Germline CDR1 reads MDHEN; CDR2 reads SYDVKM. Trimming removed 2 bases from V and 3 bases from J, with 17 bases in between. The CDR3 consists of 17 residues. The CDR3 sequence is CASSLHYRTAHNQPQHF. CDR3 in DNA: TGTGCCAGCAGTTTACATTATAGAACAGCACACAATCAGCCCCAGCATTTT.

The CDR3 nucleotides read TGCGCCAGCAGCCCGGGACACGCGAGACAAGAGACCCAGTACTTC. Translation: CASSPGHARQETQYF. This chain uses TRBV5-1 with TRBJ2-5; D perhaps matches TRBD1 (6 bases). Germline CDR1 SGHRS, CDR2 YFSETQ. Trimming stripped 4 bases from V and 2 bases from J, with 15 bases between. The CDR3 runs to 15 residues.

The sample holds a few counts of this clonotype. The CDR3 sequence is CSARIPQGSHEQYF. CDR3 nucleotide sequence: TGCAGTGCTAGAATTCCCCAGGGTTCCCACGAGCAGTACTTC. The rearrangement joins TRBV20-1 to TRBJ2-7; weak D call: TRBD1 (5 bases). The CDR3 sequence is 14 residues long. Germline CDR1 is DFQATT and CDR2 is SNEGSKA (reference sequence). Between the trimmed V and J ends, which lost 2 bases and 5 bases, there was a span of 16 bases.

The V and J genes are TRBV7-6 and TRBJ1-4; maybe TRBD1 (5 bases). This CDR3 spans 15 amino acids. From germline, CDR1 is SGHVS and CDR2 FNYEAQ. Trimming left V 0 bases short and J 7 bases short, with 12 bases between. CDR3 bases: TGTGCCAGCAGCTTAGCGGTTTCAGGGCGTGAAAAACTGTTTTTT. It encodes CASSLAVSGREKLFF.